Listed here are 7 T cell receptor beta chains from one sample, sequenced in a study of spatial heterogeneity in lung cancer. From the 5' RACE reads, TCRdb called clonotypes with MiXCR, one entry per CDR3 protein. Of roughly 16,000 distinct CDR3 sequences listed, roughly 6.3% are singletons. This sample's time point: blood at routine non-recurrence follow-up after resection. The sequences come from PBMCs, collected at follow-up. The receptors derive from a male donor with early-stage non-small cell lung cancer.

This clonotype was seen ten or more times. This chain connects TRBV29-1 to TRBJ2-1; tentative D call: TRBD2 (6 bases). CDR1 and CDR2 from the germline V gene are SQVTM and ANQGSEA. The CDR3 runs to 12 residues. V gave up 7 bases and J gave up 5 bases, with 12 bases separating them. CDR3 DNA sequence: TGCAGCGGGCAGGGACTGAACAATGAGCAGTTCTTC. Protein product: CSGQGLNNEQFF.

There are many counts of this clonotype. The chain employs TRBV28 and TRBJ2-7; the D call may be TRBD1 or TRBD2 (5 bases each). The length of the CDR3 is 15 residues. Germline V CDR1 and CDR2: MDHEN, SYDVKM. V was pared by 5 bases and J by 5 bases, with 19 bases between. The CDR3, as DNA: TGTGCCAGCAGTCACGAGGGTCACGGGGACCACGAGCAGTACTTC. Its protein is CASSHEGHGDHEQYF.

This clonotype was seen many times. The CDR3 DNA sequence: TGTGCCATCAGGACAGGGACTGGAAACACCATATATTTT. It is translated as CAIRTGTGNTIYF. J is TRBJ1-3 and V is TRBV10-3; 7 positions agree with TRBD1. CDR3 length: 13 amino acids. Germline V lookup: CDR1 ENHRY, CDR2 SYGVKD. After removal of 6 bases from V and 2 bases from J, the junction contained 1 base not matched to a gene.

This clonotype came up many times. This rearrangement joins TRBV20-1 to TRBJ2-5, with D uncertain. Germline V gene data show CDR1 as DFQATT and CDR2 as SNEGSKA (reference sequence). V was trimmed by 6 bases and J by 6 bases, leaving 20 bases between them. The CDR3 is 14 amino acids. The CDR3 region is CSARKSTAGKTQYF. As DNA, the CDR3 is TGCAGTGCCAGGAAAAGTACGGCCGGAAAGACCCAGTACTTC.

This clonotype was found many times. This chain uses TRBV7-2 with TRBJ2-1; D is perhaps TRBD1 (6 bases). V lost 5 bases to trimming and J lost 0 bases, with 17 bases between them. Per germline, CDR1 SGHTA and CDR2 FQGNSA. The CDR3 sequence is 17 residues long. As DNA, the CDR3 is TGTGCCAGCAGCCCCAATAGGGGGAGTAGCTCCTACAATGAGCAGTTCTTC. This gives the protein CASSPNRGSSSYNEQFF. Complete variable domain (other parts from reference TRBV7-2 and TRBJ2-1): GAGVSQSPSNKVTEKGKDVELRCDPISGHTALYWYRQSLGQGLEFLIYFQGNSAPDKSGLPSDRFSAERTGGSVSTLTIQRTQQEDSAVYLCASSPNRGSSSYNEQFFGPGTRLTVL.

This clonotype has ten or more counts. J is TRBJ2-1 and V is TRBV20-1; TRBD1 might be the D (9 bases). V was shortened by 2 bases and J by 3 bases, with 14 bases between the two germline ends. CDR3 length: 15 amino acids. Germline CDR1 is DFQATT and CDR2 is SNEGSKA (reference sequence). DNA of the CDR3: TGCAGTGCTAGAAGCGGGGGACAGGGCTACAATGAGCAGTTCTTC. Translation: CSARSGGQGYNEQFF.

This clonotype was detected many times. The rearrangement uses TRBV2 and TRBJ2-1, with D tentatively TRBD1 (5 bases). This CDR3 region has 14 residues. Trimming took 4 bases from V and 2 from J, leaving 9 bases between them. Germline CDR1 is SNHLY and CDR2 is FYNNEI. CDR3 loop: CASSAGQPYNEQFF. CDR3 coding DNA: TGTGCCAGCAGTGCAGGGCAGCCCTACAATGAGCAGTTCTTC.